Here is one TCR beta chain with its context. Original processing methods: Amplification of reference gene primers provided the estimated nucleated cell counts. TCRdb keeps only in-frame clones here, not all; method: immunoSEQ multiplex PCR. V, J and clone size derive from that table, while D and trimming were established from the DNA sequence. Of some 83,000 clones in the sample, about four fifths are singletons; the top ten hold around 43%. This entry belongs to a study of blood T cell repertoires in COVID-19. Per the germline V gene, CDR1 is SGHKS and CDR2 is YYEKEE (reference sequence). V was pared by 0 bases and J by 1 base, with 7 bases between. The CDR3 consists of 14 residues.

Sequencing input: peripheral blood. The sequence came from a man of 80 years or more with acute or convalescent COVID-19. The chain carries TRBV5-5 and TRBJ2-5; D is possibly TRBD2 (6 bases). DNA of the CDR3: TGTGCCAGCAGCTTGGTGCGGGGCCAAGAGACCCAGTACTTC. Amino acids: CASSLVRGQETQYF.